The next 9 T cell receptor beta chains were all read from a single sample in a study of OX40 agonist ivuxolimab in advanced cancers. The method was immunoSEQ multiplex PCR; TCRdb's version includes in-frame clones alone and lacks a portion of them. This sample has around 76,000 clones, with approximately 91% found just once. The sequencing used CD4+ or CD8+ T cells sorted from blood, collected in a trial of the OX40 agonist ivuxolimab. Every receptor here comes from an adult with an advanced solid tumor such as melanoma, head and neck, liver or kidney cancer.

This sequence joins TRBV11-3 and TRBJ2-7; no reliable D call. The V gene's germline CDR1 is SGHNT and CDR2 YENEEA. The CDR3 has 12 residues. Trimming shortened V by 4 bases and J by 3 bases, and 7 bases separated the two germline ends. CDR3 protein: CASSWVIYEQYF. The CDR3 nucleotides read TGTGCCAGCAGCTGGGTGATCTACGAGCAGTACTTC.

The CDR3 region is CASRPGEGDTQYF. CDR3 coding DNA: TGTGCCAGCAGGCCAGGGGAAGGGGATACGCAGTATTTT. The chain employs TRBV7-9 and TRBJ2-3, with a weak D call TRBD1 (6 bases). Trimming stripped 6 bases from V and 6 bases from J, with 13 bases between. Germline values: CDR1 SEHNR, CDR2 FQNEAQ (reference sequence). The CDR3 covers 13 residues.

The V call is TRBV23-1, the J call TRBJ1-2, with 9 bases matching TRBD1. TRBV23-1 is an ORF; its function is uncertain. This CDR3 has 16 residues. J gave up 2 bases and V 6 bases, and 10 bases lay outside the gene matches. DNA of the CDR3: TGCGCCAGCAGCCTGGGAAGACAGGGGGGAAACTATGGCTACACCTTC. Amino acids: CASSLGRQGGNYGYTF.

The chain joins TRBV28 to TRBJ1-4; D gene uncertain. Germline assignment: CDR1 MDHEN and CDR2 SYDVKM. CDR3 size: 17 residues. Trimming left V 3 bases short and J 3 bases short, with 17 bases between. The CDR3 coding sequence is TGTGCCAGCAGTTTCCCCATATTGGCGAACTCTAATGAAAAACTGTTTTTT. Amino acid sequence: CASSFPILANSNEKLFF.

CDR3 sequence reads: CASSLAGSSYNEQFF. The CDR3, as DNA: TGTGCCAGCAGCTTAGCCGGGAGCTCCTACAATGAGCAGTTCTTC. This sequence joins TRBV7-9 and TRBJ2-1; D possibly corresponds to TRBD2 (6 bases). With 0 bases removed from V and 0 bases from J, the gap between germline ends came to 6 bases. Germline V CDR1 and CDR2: SEHNR, FQNEAQ (reference sequence). The CDR3 has 15 residues.

CDR3 amino acids: CSVEWLQSPGNTIYF. CDR3 coding DNA: TGCAGCGTTGAGTGGTTACAGAGCCCTGGAAACACCATATATTTT. The chain links TRBV29-1 to TRBJ1-3; D gene uncertain. The V end lost 3 bases, the J end lost 2 bases, and 14 bases lay between the germline ends. Germline V CDR1 and CDR2: SQVTM, ANQGSEA. The CDR3 covers 15 residues.

The V call is TRBV30, the J call TRBJ1-1, with 10 positions matching TRBD1. V lost 7 bases to trimming and J lost 10 bases; unmatched junction nucleotides: 9. Germline assignment: CDR1 GTSNPN and CDR2 SVGIG (reference sequence). The CDR3 spans 12 residues. This CDR3 reads CALTGGASRAFF. CDR3 nucleotide sequence: TGTGCCTTGACAGGGGGCGCAAGTCGAGCTTTCTTT.

The chain couples TRBV5-1 to TRBJ2-7; no reliable D call. Trimming cost V 2 bases and J 3 bases, with 15 bases left between them. Germline V gene data show CDR1 as SGHRS and CDR2 as YFSETQ. The CDR3 runs to 15 residues. The CDR3 region is CASSLRVDWDYEQYF. CDR3 bases: TGCGCCAGCAGCTTACGGGTTGACTGGGACTACGAGCAGTACTTC.

This chain links TRBV6-6 with TRBJ1-1; D is undetermined. CDR1 and CDR2 from the germline V gene are MNHNY and SVGAGI (reference sequence). Trimming left V 2 bases short and J 3 bases short, with 10 bases between. The CDR3 length is 14 residues. CDR3 loop: CASSYGGFDTEAFF. The CDR3 DNA is TGTGCCAGCAGTTACGGAGGGTTTGACACTGAAGCTTTCTTT.